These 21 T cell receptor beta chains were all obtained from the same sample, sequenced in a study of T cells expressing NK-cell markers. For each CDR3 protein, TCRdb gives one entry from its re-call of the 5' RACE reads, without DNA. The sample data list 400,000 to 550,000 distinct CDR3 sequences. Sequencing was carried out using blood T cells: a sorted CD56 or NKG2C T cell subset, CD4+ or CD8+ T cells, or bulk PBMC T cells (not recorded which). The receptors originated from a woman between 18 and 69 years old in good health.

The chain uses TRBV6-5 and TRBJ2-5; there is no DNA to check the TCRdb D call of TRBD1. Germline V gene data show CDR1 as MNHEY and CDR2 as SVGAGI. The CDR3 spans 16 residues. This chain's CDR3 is CASSYVPSSVLETQYF.

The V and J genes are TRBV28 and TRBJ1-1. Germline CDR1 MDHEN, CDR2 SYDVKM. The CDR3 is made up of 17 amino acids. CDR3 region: CASSLSGGDRQNTEAFF. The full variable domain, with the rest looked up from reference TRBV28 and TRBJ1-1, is DVKVTQSSRYLVKRTGEKVFLECVQDMDHENMFWYRQDPGLGLRLIYFSYDVKMKEKGDIPEGYSVSREKKERFSLILESASTNQTSMYLCASSLSGGDRQNTEAFFGQGTRLTVV.

The CDR3 is CASMARDRGSYEQYF. The chain joins TRBV12-3 or TRBV12-4 to TRBJ2-7; as DNA is missing, the TRBD1 call by TCRdb cannot be tested. The CDR3 spans 15 residues.

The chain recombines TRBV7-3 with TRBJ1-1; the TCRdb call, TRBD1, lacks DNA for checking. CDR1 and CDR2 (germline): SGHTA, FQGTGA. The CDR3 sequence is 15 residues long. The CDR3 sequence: CASSAGQGMNTEAFF. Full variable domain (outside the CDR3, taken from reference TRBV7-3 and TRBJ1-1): GAGVSQTPSNKVTEKGKYVELRCDPISGHTALYWYRQSLGQGPEFLIYFQGTGAADDSGLPNDRFFAVRPEGSVSTLKIQRTERGDSAVYLCASSAGQGMNTEAFFGQGTRLTVV.

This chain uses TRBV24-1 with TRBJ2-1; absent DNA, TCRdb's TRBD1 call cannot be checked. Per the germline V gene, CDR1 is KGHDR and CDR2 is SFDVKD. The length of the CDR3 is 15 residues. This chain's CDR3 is CATSAGTSTYNEQFF.

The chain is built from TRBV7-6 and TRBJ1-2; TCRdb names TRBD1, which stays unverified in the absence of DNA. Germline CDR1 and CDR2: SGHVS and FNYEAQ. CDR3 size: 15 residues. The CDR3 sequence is CASSPYRDTNYGYTF.

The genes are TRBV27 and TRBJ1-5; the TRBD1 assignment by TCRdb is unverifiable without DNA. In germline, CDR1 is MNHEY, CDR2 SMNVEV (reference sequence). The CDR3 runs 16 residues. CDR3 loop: CASSAQGGNSNQPQHF.

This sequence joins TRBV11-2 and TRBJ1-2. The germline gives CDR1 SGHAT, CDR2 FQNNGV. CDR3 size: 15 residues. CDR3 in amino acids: CASSLGGLQYHGYTF.

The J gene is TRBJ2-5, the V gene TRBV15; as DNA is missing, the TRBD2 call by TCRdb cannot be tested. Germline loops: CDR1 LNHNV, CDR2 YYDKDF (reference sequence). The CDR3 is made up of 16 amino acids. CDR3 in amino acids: CATSRLAGGFQETQYF.

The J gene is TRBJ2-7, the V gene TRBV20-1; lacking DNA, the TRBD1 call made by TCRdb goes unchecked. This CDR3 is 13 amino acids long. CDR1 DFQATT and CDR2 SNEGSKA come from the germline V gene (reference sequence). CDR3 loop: CSAGPAPVYEQYF.

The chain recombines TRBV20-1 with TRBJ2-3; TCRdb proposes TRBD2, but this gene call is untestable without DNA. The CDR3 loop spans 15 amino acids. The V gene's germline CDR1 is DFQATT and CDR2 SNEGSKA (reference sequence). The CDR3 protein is CSARPGLDAADTQYF.

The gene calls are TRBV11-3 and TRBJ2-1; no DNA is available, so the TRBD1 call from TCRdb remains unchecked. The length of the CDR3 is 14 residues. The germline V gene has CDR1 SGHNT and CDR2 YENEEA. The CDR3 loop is CASSPRGTSNEQFF.

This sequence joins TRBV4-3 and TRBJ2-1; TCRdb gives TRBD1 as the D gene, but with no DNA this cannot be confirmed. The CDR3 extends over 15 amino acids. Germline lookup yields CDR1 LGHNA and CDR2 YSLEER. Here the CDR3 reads CASSEAGERRDEQFF.

This chain's CDR3 is CSVDTSYNEQFF. V is TRBV29-1 and J is TRBJ2-1. The CDR3 totals 12 residues. Germline values: CDR1 SQVTM, CDR2 ANQGSEA.

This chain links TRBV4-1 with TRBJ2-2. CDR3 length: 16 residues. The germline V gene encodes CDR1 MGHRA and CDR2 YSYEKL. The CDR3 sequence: CASSQEAAANTGELFF.

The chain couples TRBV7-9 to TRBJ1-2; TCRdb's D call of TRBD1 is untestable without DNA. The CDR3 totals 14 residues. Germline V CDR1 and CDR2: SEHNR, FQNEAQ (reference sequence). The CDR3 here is CASSHNREVRGYTF.

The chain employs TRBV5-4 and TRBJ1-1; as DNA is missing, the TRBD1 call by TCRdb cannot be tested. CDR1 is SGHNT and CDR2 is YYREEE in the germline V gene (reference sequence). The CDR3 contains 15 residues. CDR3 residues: CASSPRVSMNTEAFF.

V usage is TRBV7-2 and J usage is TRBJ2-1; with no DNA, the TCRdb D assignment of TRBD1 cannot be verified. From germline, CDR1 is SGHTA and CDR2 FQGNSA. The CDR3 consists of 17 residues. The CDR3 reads CASSLLPGTLIHNEQFF. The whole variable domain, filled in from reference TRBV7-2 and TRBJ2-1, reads GAGVSQSPSNKVTEKGKDVELRCDPISGHTALYWYRQSLGQGLEFLIYFQGNSAPDKSGLPSDRFSAERTGGSVSTLTIQRTQQEDSAVYLCASSLLPGTLIHNEQFFGPGTRLTVL.

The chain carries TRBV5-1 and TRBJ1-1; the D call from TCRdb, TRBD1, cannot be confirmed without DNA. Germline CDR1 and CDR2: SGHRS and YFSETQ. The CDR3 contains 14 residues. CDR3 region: CASRSGTGSFGAFF.

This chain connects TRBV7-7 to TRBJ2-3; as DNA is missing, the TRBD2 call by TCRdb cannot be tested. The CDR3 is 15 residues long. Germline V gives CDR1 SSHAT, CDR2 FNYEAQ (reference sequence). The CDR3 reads CASSATSGGSDTQYF.

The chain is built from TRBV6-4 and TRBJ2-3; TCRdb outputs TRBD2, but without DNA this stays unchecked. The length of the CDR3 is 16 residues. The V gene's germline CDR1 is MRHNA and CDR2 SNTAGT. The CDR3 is CASSERAGGRTDTQYF.